This T cell receptor beta chain was retrieved from a study of shared clonotypes between healthy human individuals. On the study more broadly: The plates for each donor numbered three CD4 naive, three CD4 memory, two CD8 naive and one CD8 memory. Study results and limitations: Estimated richness values were generally larger in naive subsets than in memory subsets. The authors sampled blood alone, and tissue repertoires likely differ.

Trimming stripped 6 bases from V and 9 bases from J, with 10 bases between. The germline V gene encodes CDR1 SGHRS and CDR2 YFSETQ. This CDR3 is 11 amino acids long. Splitting of CD4+ cells produced CD45RA+ naive and CD45RA-negative memory subsets. As concerns this clone: Its antigen remains unknown.

Produced via immunoSEQ multiplex PCR; TCRdb's table is partial and in-frame only. The table lists about a million clones, around 77% of them singletons. Sequencing used memory CD4+ T cells from PBMCs. The subset was: CD45RA-negative fraction. This chain joins TRBV5-1 and TRBJ2-1; D gene unclear. This clonotype originated in a man aged 18 to 29 in good health. Some clones in this sample may be carry-over from other donors' samples. CDR3 DNA: TGCGCCAGCATGAGGTCCGGTGAGCAGTTCTTC. It codes for CASMRSGEQFF.